Below, 19 T cell receptor beta chains from the same sample are listed, as sequenced in a study of blood T cell repertoires in COVID-19. The data were produced by immunoSEQ multiplex PCR, yet TCRdb's version contains in-frame clones alone and is incomplete. This table has over 110,000 clones, roughly 88% appearing once. The sample comprised peripheral blood. The receptors were sampled from a man aged 70 or older with acute or convalescent COVID-19.

The chain uses TRBV18 and TRBJ2-7; unclear D gene. CDR3 size: 13 residues. Germline V gene data show CDR1 as KGHSH and CDR2 as LQKENI. Trimming cost V 2 bases and J 6 bases, with 11 bases left between them. The CDR3 sequence is CASSPTSPGEQYF. The DNA of the CDR3 is TGTGCCAGCTCACCAACATCTCCTGGCGAGCAGTACTTC.

The rearrangement links TRBV20-1 to TRBJ2-3; D is perhaps TRBD2 (5 bases). The CDR3 length is 11 residues. Germline assignment: CDR1 DFQATT and CDR2 SNEGSKA (reference sequence). The V and J ends lost 3 bases and 5 bases respectively, with 6 bases between them. The CDR3 region has the DNA TGCAGTGCTAGCGGACTAGATACGCAGTATTTT. Amino acid sequence: CSASGLDTQYF.

This clone was seen more than once but under ten times. The rearrangement links TRBV10-1 to TRBJ1-5; weak D call: TRBD1 (5 bases). V lost 7 bases to trimming and J lost 7 bases, with 8 bases between them. The germline CDR1 and CDR2 sequences are WNHNN and SYGVQD (reference sequence). The CDR3 is 11 amino acids. Written as DNA, the CDR3 is TGCGCCAGCACAGGACAACAGCCCCAGCATTTT. This encodes CASTGQQPQHF.

The chain is built from TRBV28 and TRBJ2-7, with 12 bases that match TRBD2. The CDR3 is made up of 17 amino acids. V dropped 0 bases and J dropped 1; count of bases not matched to a gene: 4. CDR1 is MDHEN and CDR2 is SYDVKM in the germline V gene. CDR3 in DNA: TGTGCCAGCAGTTTATGGGGAGGGACTAGCGGGTCCTACGAGCAGTACTTC. Encoded protein: CASSLWGGTSGSYEQYF.

The chain has TRBV14 and TRBJ2-1; 7 positions agree with TRBD2. The CDR3 covers 14 residues. Trimming took 4 bases from V and 9 from J; bases not matched to a gene: 9. Germline CDR1 reads SGHDN; CDR2 reads FVKESK. CDR3 amino acids: CASSLTAGAREQFF. CDR3 sequence (DNA): TGTGCCAGCAGCCTCACGGCGGGAGCCCGTGAGCAGTTCTTC. Full variable domain (remainder filled in from reference TRBV14 and TRBJ2-1): EAGVTQFPSHSVIEKGQTVTLRCDPISGHDNLYWYRRVMGKEIKFLLHFVKESKQDESGMPNNRFLAERTGGTYSTLKVQPAELEDSGVYFCASSLTAGAREQFFGPGTRLTVL.

The CDR3 nucleotides read TGTGCCAGTAGTCCAGGGACAGGCAATGGCTACACCTTC. Amino acids: CASSPGTGNGYTF. The chain combines TRBV19 with TRBJ1-2; 8 bases are shared with TRBD1. The length of the CDR3 is 13 residues. CDR1 and CDR2 (germline): LNHDA, SQIVND (reference sequence). V was pared by 5 bases and J by 6 bases, with 5 bases of the junction left unmatched. Based on the CDR3 plus reference TRBV19 and TRBJ1-2, the full variable domain is DGGITQSPKYLFRKEGQNVTLSCEQNLNHDAMYWYRQDPGQGLRLIYYSQIVNDFQKGDIAEGYSVSREKKESFPLTVTSAQKNPTAFYLCASSPGTGNGYTFGSGTRLTVV.

This chain connects TRBV6-4 to TRBJ2-2; 8 bases line up with TRBD1. Germline CDR1 MRHNA, CDR2 SNTAGT. This CDR3 contains 13 residues. The V gene end was trimmed by 7 bases and the J gene end by 7 bases; junction bases not matched to a gene: 5. The CDR3 is CASTRQGFGELFF. The CDR3 DNA sequence: TGTGCCAGCACCAGACAGGGGTTCGGGGAGCTGTTTTTT.

In this sample, this clone turned up a few times. The chain carries TRBV28 and TRBJ1-2, with 8 bases lining up with TRBD1. Trimming took 2 bases from V and 0 from J; bases not matched to a gene: 11. The CDR3 consists of 18 residues. In germline, CDR1 is MDHEN, CDR2 SYDVKM. CDR3 sequence reads: CASSLGGLQGEANYGYTF. For the CDR3, the DNA is TGTGCCAGCAGTTTAGGGGGATTACAGGGGGAAGCTAACTATGGCTACACCTTC.

This chain links TRBV2 with TRBJ2-5; D perhaps matches TRBD2 (6 bases). CDR3 size: 15 residues. Trimming cost V 5 bases and J 5 bases, with 18 bases left between them. The V gene's germline CDR1 is SNHLY and CDR2 FYNNEI. DNA of the CDR3: TGTGCCAGCAGTCGGGAGATGGGCCCGGGGGAGACCCAGTACTTC. Its translation is CASSREMGPGETQYF.

The genes are TRBV10-2 and TRBJ1-3, with D perhaps TRBD1 (5 bases). This CDR3 is built from 14 residues. Trimming took 6 bases from V and 3 from J, leaving 12 bases between them. Germline V gene data show CDR1 as WSHSY and CDR2 as SAAADI. CDR3 sequence: CASSRQSIGNTIYF. In DNA, the CDR3 is TGCGCCAGCAGCAGACAGAGTATTGGAAACACCATATATTTT.

The V call is TRBV2, the J call TRBJ1-2; D might be TRBD1 (5 bases). The CDR3 covers 15 residues. With 0 bases removed from V and 4 bases from J, the gap between germline ends came to 12 bases. From germline, CDR1 is SNHLY and CDR2 FYNNEI. The CDR3 sequence: CASSEASGLIYGYTF. The CDR3 DNA reads as TGTGCCAGCAGTGAAGCCTCAGGGTTAATCTATGGCTACACCTTC.

This chain joins TRBV7-8 and TRBJ1-2; D unresolved. This CDR3 spans 14 amino acids. CDR1 is SGHVS and CDR2 is FQNEAQ in the germline V gene. V lost 0 bases, J lost 4 bases, and 9 bases lay in between. This CDR3 reads CASSLARESYGYTF. CDR3 sequence (DNA): TGTGCCAGCAGCTTAGCGCGGGAGTCCTATGGCTACACCTTC.

The chain combines TRBV4-1 with TRBJ2-7; 7 positions agree with TRBD2. The CDR3 is 15 residues long. V lost 4 bases, J lost 0 bases, and 6 bases stayed unmatched. The germline V gene has CDR1 MGHRA and CDR2 YSYEKL. The CDR3 DNA reads as TGCGCCAGCAGCCGTACTAGCGCCAGCTCCTACGAGCAGTACTTC. Translating it yields CASSRTSASSYEQYF.

The chain recombines TRBV30 with TRBJ1-2; D remains ambiguous. The germline gives CDR1 GTSNPN, CDR2 SVGIG (reference sequence). This CDR3 has 14 amino acids. V dropped 2 bases and J dropped 4 bases, with 14 bases sitting between them. CDR3 coding DNA: TGTGCCTGGAGTACCCCTCCCAGGTCCTATGGCTACACCTTC. The encoded protein is CAWSTPPRSYGYTF. Using reference TRBV30 and TRBJ1-2 for the parts outside the CDR3, the full variable domain is SQTIHQWPATLVQPVGSPLSLECTVEGTSNPNLYWYRQAAGRGLQLLFYSVGIGQISSEVPQNLSASRPQDRQFILSSKKLLLSDSGFYLCAWSTPPRSYGYTFGSGTRLTVV.

The chain has TRBV7-4 and TRBJ2-3, with 7 bases identical to TRBD2. V was clipped by 2 bases and J by 2 bases; unmatched bases: 7. Germline CDR1 SGHVT, CDR2 SQSDAQ. The CDR3 is made up of 16 amino acids. This CDR3 is CASSLRASGYTDTQYF. The CDR3 coding sequence is TGTGCCAGCAGCTTAAGGGCTAGCGGTTACACAGATACGCAGTATTTT.

The chain couples TRBV7-8 to TRBJ2-6; D uncertain. V lost 4 bases and J 0 bases, leaving 4 bases between the germline ends. This CDR3 spans 14 amino acids. The V gene's germline CDR1 is SGHVS and CDR2 FQNEAQ. The CDR3 nucleotides read TGTGCCAGCAGCTCTAGCTCTGGGGCCAACGTCCTGACTTTC. This gives the protein CASSSSSGANVLTF.

This clone was found once. The chain uses TRBV10-2 and TRBJ2-7; 10 nucleotides agree with TRBD1. The CDR3 runs 15 residues. With 8 bases clipped from V and 1 base from J, the junction kept 8 bases outside the gene matches. CDR1 and CDR2 from the germline V gene are WSHSY and SAAADI. CDR3 in DNA: TGCGCCAGCTCTGCTGGACAGGGGGTTTCCTACGAGCAGTACTTC. This gives the protein CASSAGQGVSYEQYF.

This sequence joins TRBV3-1 (or the pseudogene TRBV3-2) and TRBJ2-1, with TRBD2 matching 7 bases. The CDR3 is 14 amino acids. Germline V gene lookup returns CDR1 LGHDT and CDR2 YNNKEL (reference sequence). The junction had 9 bases not matched to a gene; V was cut back by 3 bases and J by 10 bases. CDR3 protein: CASSHRFRGEEQFF. CDR3 DNA: TGTGCCAGCAGCCATAGGTTCCGGGGGGAGGAGCAGTTCTTC.

The chain employs TRBV7-6 and TRBJ1-5, with a tentative D call TRBD1 (5 bases). The V and J ends lost 4 bases and 7 bases respectively, with 17 bases between them. CDR1 is SGHVS, CDR2 FNYEAQ, per germline. The length of the CDR3 is 15 residues. CDR3 bases: TGTGCCAGCAGCTACGACAGCGAAAGGGGCCAGCCCCAGCATTTT. As protein: CASSYDSERGQPQHF.